This is a list of T cell receptor beta chains from one sample in a study of technical replicates of blood from several donors. The assay was immunoSEQ multiplex PCR, and TCRdb's table has in-frame clones only and misses some. The table shows about 83,000 clones, with 91% occurring only once. Sequenced: T cells isolated from PBMCs. The receptor set was obtained from a human donor in good health. CDR3s include the opening cysteine and the closing phenylalanine or tryptophan. The D gene is left open where the match is weak. Clone size, where shown, is once, few, many, or a class for clones that have expanded.

>TRBV7-3|TRBD1|TRBJ2-3|.
CASSWDRKYTDTQYF
TGTGCCAGCAGCTGGGACAGAAAATACACAGATACGCAGTATTTT
>TRBV9|.|TRBJ1-2|many
CASSVGGGSYGYTF
TGTGCCAGCAGCGTAGGGGGAGGCAGCTATGGCTACACCTTC
>TRBV27|.|TRBJ1-4|.
CASSLSGQMPGMGEKLFF
TGTGCCAGCAGTTTATCTGGCCAAATGCCCGGGATGGGTGAAAAACTGTTTTTT
>TRBV28|TRBD1|TRBJ2-1|.
CAAKPGQGHFYNEQFF
TGTGCCGCCAAACCGGGACAGGGGCACTTCTACAATGAGCAGTTCTTC
>TRBV14|TRBD1|TRBJ1-2|.
CASSQGGDRELPNYGYTF
TGTGCCAGCAGCCAGGGTGGGGACAGGGAACTTCCTAACTATGGCTACACCTTC
>TRBV5-6|.|TRBJ2-2|.
CASSWGLDTGELFF
TGTGCCAGCAGCTGGGGACTTGACACCGGGGAGCTGTTTTTT
>TRBV15|.|TRBJ1-1|.
CATSRVSIIQGTEAFF
TGTGCCACCAGCAGGGTGTCAATTATCCAGGGCACTGAAGCTTTCTTT
>TRBV27|.|TRBJ1-2|.
CASSLGRGDYGYTF
TGTGCCAGCAGTTTAGGCAGGGGCGACTATGGCTACACCTTC
>TRBV27|TRBD1|TRBJ1-1|.
CASSTQGEGNTEAFF
TGTGCCAGCAGTACCCAGGGGGAAGGGAACACTGAAGCTTTCTTT
>TRBV6-1|TRBD1|TRBJ2-5|.
CASSAPGQLPRTQYF
TGTGCCAGCAGTGCACCGGGACAGTTGCCCCGGACCCAGTACTTC
>TRBV29-1|TRBD2|TRBJ2-3|.
CSVEDQFRLAGAPDTQYF
TGCAGCGTTGAAGATCAGTTCAGGCTAGCGGGAGCTCCAGATACGCAGTATTTT
>TRBV4-3|TRBD1|TRBJ1-4|.
CASSQWGTGRDEKLFF
TGCGCCAGCAGCCAATGGGGGACAGGGCGAGATGAAAAACTGTTTTTT
>TRBV6-5|TRBD2|TRBJ2-7|.
CASTLTRLAVYEQYF
TGTGCCAGCACGCTTACGAGACTAGCGGTCTACGAGCAGTACTTC
>TRBV28|.|TRBJ1-1|.
CASSLAPREVGTEAFF
TGTGCCAGCAGTTTAGCCCCGCGCGAGGTGGGCACTGAAGCTTTCTTT
>TRBV6-1|TRBD1|TRBJ2-1|.
CASSSTGSYNEQFF
TGTGCCAGCAGTTCGACAGGGTCCTACAATGAGCAGTTCTTC
>TRBV5-1|.|TRBJ2-7|.
CASSLDGTPTSYEQYF
TGCGCCAGCAGCTTGGACGGGACACCTACTTCCTACGAGCAGTACTTC
>TRBV4-1|.|TRBJ1-1|.
CASSQAGSLNTEAFF
TGCGCCAGCAGCCAAGCAGGGTCCCTGAACACTGAAGCTTTCTTT
>TRBV4-3|.|TRBJ2-7|.
CASSQDRGSYEQYF
TGCGCCAGCAGCCAAGACAGGGGCTCCTACGAGCAGTACTTC
>TRBV7-3|.|TRBJ2-3|.
CASSSGDTDTQYF
TGTGCCAGCAGTTCAGGGGACACAGATACGCAGTATTTT
>TRBV7-3|.|TRBJ2-7|.
CASSPRDNYEQYF
TGTGCCAGCAGCCCCCGGGACAACTACGAGCAGTACTTC
>TRBV11-3|.|TRBJ1-1|.
CASKGIEAFF
TGTGCCAGCAAGGGGATTGAAGCTTTCTTT
>TRBV9|.|TRBJ1-1|.
CASSVGIQGANTEAFF
TGTGCCAGCAGCGTAGGGATACAGGGTGCGAACACTGAAGCTTTCTTT
>TRBV14|.|TRBJ1-4|.
CASSQWGVAQDKLFF
TGTGCCAGCAGCCAATGGGGGGTCGCGCAGGACAAACTGTTTTTT
>TRBV4-1|TRBD1|TRBJ1-4|.
CASSQPKGQNEKLFF
TGCGCCAGCAGCCAACCCAAGGGACAGAATGAAAAACTGTTTTTT
>TRBV6-1|.|TRBJ2-7|.
CASSVLGSPHSYEQYF
TGTGCCAGCAGTGTCCTAGGATCTCCCCACTCCTACGAGCAGTACTTC
>TRBV4-2|TRBD2|TRBJ2-7|.
CASSQPGTINEQYF
TGTGCCAGCAGCCAACCCGGGACTATCAACGAGCAGTACTTC
>TRBV9|.|TRBJ1-5|.
CASSDGFRYSNQPQHF
TGTGCCAGCAGTGACGGGTTCCGATATAGCAATCAGCCCCAGCATTTT
>TRBV7-3|TRBD2|TRBJ2-3|.
CASSSAGTSPDTQYF
TGTGCCAGCAGCTCGGCCGGGACTAGCCCAGATACGCAGTATTTT
>TRBV2|TRBD1|TRBJ2-7|.
CASRPGQSYEQYF
TGTGCCAGCAGACCGGGACAGAGCTACGAGCAGTACTTC
>TRBV7-3|TRBD2|TRBJ2-1|.
CASSSLAANEQFF
TGTGCCAGCAGCTCCCTAGCGGCCAATGAGCAGTTCTTC
>TRBV6-5|TRBD2|TRBJ2-2|.
CASSLGLAFGELFF
TGTGCCAGCAGCCTCGGACTAGCATTCGGGGAGCTGTTTTTT
>TRBV19|.|TRBJ2-2|.
CASSIGEPGELFF
TGTGCCAGTAGTATAGGGGAGCCCGGGGAGCTGTTTTTT
>TRBV5-1|TRBD1|TRBJ2-2|once
CASSWTGPNTGELFF
TGCGCCAGCAGCTGGACAGGGCCGAACACCGGGGAGCTGTTTTTT
>TRBV28|.|TRBJ1-5|.
CASSLSDQPQHF
TGTGCCAGCAGTTTATCGGATCAGCCCCAGCATTTT
>TRBV6-5|.|TRBJ2-5|.
CASKRGRTQETQYF
TGTGCCAGCAAAAGGGGCCGGACACAAGAGACCCAGTACTTC
>TRBV5-6|.|TRBJ1-5|.
CASSLQGLNQPQHF
TGTGCCAGCAGCTTGCAGGGCCTCAATCAGCCCCAGCATTTT
>TRBV5-1|.|TRBJ2-1|few
CASRPREKYNEQFF
TGCGCCAGCAGACCCCGAGAAAAATACAATGAGCAGTTCTTC